This T cell receptor (beta chain) was obtained from a study of blood T cells in healthy people across ages. Overall study findings and caveats: Among T cells, TCR beta diversity per million cells dropped roughly linearly as age rose.

As to this clonotype: Its target is not known.

Germline V lookup: CDR1 DFQATT, CDR2 SNEGSKA (reference sequence). The J segment lost 2 bases and the V segment lost 6 bases, leaving 3 bases of the junction unmatched. This CDR3 is built from 13 residues. Next came a second PCR, run for about 7 to 11 cycles, which used a sample-barcoded 5' primer along with a J-beta primer mix. Each CDR3 protein is one row after TCRdb ran MiXCR on the 5' RACE reads. The data show fewer than 950,000 distinct CDR3 sequences, roughly 50% seen once. The gene calls are TRBV20-1 and TRBJ2-7; 11 bases agree with TRBD2. This clonotype originated in a man at least 80 years old in good health. The sample consisted of blood. The CDR3 is CSATLAGAYEQYF. As DNA, the CDR3 is TGCAGTGCCACACTAGCGGGAGCCTACGAGCAGTACTTC.